Listed below are T cell receptor beta chains from one sample, sequenced in a study of cytomegalovirus exposure and HLA in healthy donors. The repertoire was sequenced with immunoSEQ multiplex PCR; TCRdb's copy has only in-frame clones and lacks some. Counted here are about 130,000 clones, 70% to 90% occurring once; the ten biggest clones make up 20%. Input material: PBMCs. The receptors derive from a man younger than 35 in good health and CMV-seropositive. The CDR3 runs from the conserved cysteine through the conserved F or W. The D gene is left open where the match is weak. Size is omitted from some rows. Given values are once, few, many or a class for expanded clones.

j_gene: TRBJ1-5
v_gene: TRBV2
d_gene: NA
abundance: NA
CDR3nt: TGTGCCAGCAGTGGGGAGGCTCATCAGCCCCAGCATTTT
CDR3aa: CASSGEAHQPQHF

j_gene: TRBJ1-1
v_gene: TRBV30
d_gene: NA
abundance: NA
CDR3nt: TGTGCCTGGAGCGCAACCGGGATGTCCGAAGCTTTCTTT
CDR3aa: CAWSATGMSEAFF

j_gene: TRBJ2-5
v_gene: TRBV11-3
d_gene: TRBD2
abundance: NA
CDR3nt: TGTGCCAGCAGCTCTCAAGGAAAGGGCGGGGGGGCGATGGAGACCCAGTACTTC
CDR3aa: CASSSQGKGGGAMETQYF

j_gene: TRBJ1-2
v_gene: TRBV9
d_gene: NA
abundance: once
CDR3nt: TGTGCCAGCAGCGTAGGGGGGACACATCCGGATCCCAACTATGGCTACACCTTC
CDR3aa: CASSVGGTHPDPNYGYTF

j_gene: TRBJ1-5
v_gene: TRBV5-6
d_gene: NA
abundance: NA
CDR3nt: TGTGCCAGCAGCTGGGGGCCGGATAGCAATCAGCCCCAGCATTTT
CDR3aa: CASSWGPDSNQPQHF

j_gene: TRBJ1-6
v_gene: TRBV7-8
d_gene: NA
abundance: NA
CDR3nt: TGTGCCAGCAGCTCCCCGCGGGGGCCTTTTTCACCCCTCCACTTT
CDR3aa: CASSSPRGPFSPLHF

j_gene: TRBJ1-4
v_gene: TRBV15
d_gene: NA
abundance: NA
CDR3nt: TGTGCCACCAGCAAAAACGAATACAGGCCAACTAATGAAAAACTGTTTTTT
CDR3aa: CATSKNEYRPTNEKLFF

j_gene: TRBJ2-7
v_gene: TRBV14
d_gene: TRBD1
abundance: NA
CDR3nt: TGTGCCAGCAGCCGAACAGGGGGCCACTACGAGCAGTACTTC
CDR3aa: CASSRTGGHYEQYF

j_gene: TRBJ1-6
v_gene: TRBV6-1
d_gene: NA
abundance: once
CDR3nt: TGTGCCAGCACCGAGGGGGGGTGGGATTCACCCCTCCACTTT
CDR3aa: CASTEGGWDSPLHF

j_gene: TRBJ1-4
v_gene: TRBV28
d_gene: TRBD1
abundance: few
CDR3nt: TGTGCCAGCAGCCCCGTAGACAGGGCTAATGAAAAACTGTTTTTT
CDR3aa: CASSPVDRANEKLFF

j_gene: TRBJ1-6
v_gene: TRBV6-1
d_gene: TRBD1
abundance: NA
CDR3nt: TGTGCCAGCAGTGGCCTAGACAGGGGGGATTCACCCCTCCACTTT
CDR3aa: CASSGLDRGDSPLHF

j_gene: TRBJ1-2
v_gene: TRBV5-8
d_gene: NA
abundance: NA
CDR3nt: TGTGCCAGCAGCTTGGGGGCAGGGCCTAACTATGGCTACACCTTC
CDR3aa: CASSLGAGPNYGYTF

j_gene: TRBJ2-1
v_gene: TRBV28
d_gene: NA
abundance: NA
CDR3nt: TGTGCCAGCAGTTTCCGCCCTTCCGGTGAGCAGTTCTTC
CDR3aa: CASSFRPSGEQFF

j_gene: TRBJ2-7
v_gene: TRBV20-1
d_gene: NA
abundance: NA
CDR3nt: TGCAGTGCTAGGAGGGAGTACGAGCAGTACTTC
CDR3aa: CSARREYEQYF

j_gene: TRBJ1-2
v_gene: TRBV4-1
d_gene: TRBD1
abundance: NA
CDR3nt: TGCGCCAGCAGCTCCCCCCCGGGACAGGTGGGGGGAGGCTACACCTTC
CDR3aa: CASSSPPGQVGGGYTF

j_gene: TRBJ1-5
v_gene: TRBV7-8
d_gene: NA
abundance: NA
CDR3nt: TGTGCCAGCAGCTTAGTAGGGGGTGTCAATCAGCCCCAGCATTTT
CDR3aa: CASSLVGGVNQPQHF

j_gene: TRBJ2-1
v_gene: TRBV5-1
d_gene: NA
abundance: NA
CDR3nt: TGCGCCAGCAGCTTGGCCGGTCTCCTTACGGGGCAGTTCTTC
CDR3aa: CASSLAGLLTGQFF

j_gene: TRBJ2-6
v_gene: TRBV28
d_gene: NA
abundance: NA
CDR3nt: TGTGCCAGCAGTCTTCGAGGTAACGTCCTGACTTTC
CDR3aa: CASSLRGNVLTF

j_gene: TRBJ1-2
v_gene: TRBV6-6
d_gene: NA
abundance: NA
CDR3nt: TGTGCCACCCTCGGGGGGCATGGCTACACCTTC
CDR3aa: CATLGGHGYTF

j_gene: TRBJ1-2
v_gene: TRBV7-9
d_gene: TRBD1
abundance: NA
CDR3nt: TGTGCCAGCAGCCAGACTGACAGGGGCTATGGCTACACCTTC
CDR3aa: CASSQTDRGYGYTF

j_gene: TRBJ1-1
v_gene: TRBV29-1
d_gene: NA
abundance: NA
CDR3nt: TGCAGCGTTGAGAGCTCTGAAGCTTTCTTT
CDR3aa: CSVESSEAFF

j_gene: TRBJ2-5
v_gene: TRBV11-2
d_gene: NA
abundance: NA
CDR3nt: TGTGCCAGCAGCTTAGGAGCGTGGGAGACCCAGTACTTC
CDR3aa: CASSLGAWETQYF

j_gene: TRBJ2-5
v_gene: TRBV29-1
d_gene: TRBD1
abundance: NA
CDR3nt: TGCAGCGTTGTGGGGGACAGAGGGCTGAGGAGCCAAGAGACCCAGTACTTC
CDR3aa: CSVVGDRGLRSQETQYF

j_gene: TRBJ2-3
v_gene: TRBV6-1
d_gene: NA
abundance: NA
CDR3nt: TGTGCCAGTAAAACCACAACGAGCACAGATACGCAGTATTTT
CDR3aa: CASKTTTSTDTQYF

j_gene: TRBJ1-1
v_gene: TRBV19
d_gene: NA
abundance: few
CDR3nt: TGTGCGAGTTCTGTAGCCACTGAAGCTTTCTTT
CDR3aa: CASSVATEAFF

j_gene: TRBJ2-1
v_gene: TRBV27
d_gene: TRBD2
abundance: NA
CDR3nt: TGTGCCAGCAGTTCCTTAGCGGGGGGGCGGGGTGAGCAGTTCTTC
CDR3aa: CASSSLAGGRGEQFF

j_gene: TRBJ2-1
v_gene: TRBV10-2
d_gene: TRBD1
abundance: NA
CDR3nt: TGCGCCAGCAGCGCAACAGGGGGCAATGAGCAGTTCTTC
CDR3aa: CASSATGGNEQFF

j_gene: TRBJ1-1
v_gene: TRBV5-1
d_gene: NA
abundance: NA
CDR3nt: TGCGCCAGCAGGTTAGGGGCCTACACTGAAGCTTTCTTT
CDR3aa: CASRLGAYTEAFF

j_gene: TRBJ2-7
v_gene: TRBV28
d_gene: TRBD1
abundance: once
CDR3nt: TGTGCCAGCAGCGAAGTCGGACAGGAGTACGAGCAGTACTTC
CDR3aa: CASSEVGQEYEQYF

j_gene: TRBJ1-6
v_gene: TRBV9
d_gene: NA
abundance: NA
CDR3nt: TGTGCCAGCAGCCCCTCTGGCCTGGAGGGTTCACCCCTCCACTTT
CDR3aa: CASSPSGLEGSPLHF

j_gene: TRBJ2-3
v_gene: TRBV5-6
d_gene: NA
abundance: NA
CDR3nt: TGTGCCAGCAGCTTGGGGGCAGGGGAGACAGATACGCAGTATTTT
CDR3aa: CASSLGAGETDTQYF

j_gene: TRBJ2-1
v_gene: TRBV5-4
d_gene: NA
abundance: few
CDR3nt: TGTGCCAGCAGCCCGAGACTCAATGAGCAGTTCTTC
CDR3aa: CASSPRLNEQFF

j_gene: TRBJ2-1
v_gene: TRBV2
d_gene: TRBD2
abundance: NA
CDR3nt: TGTGCCAGCAGTGAATGGGGGAGGACTAGCCAAAACAATGAGCAGTTCTTC
CDR3aa: CASSEWGRTSQNNEQFF

j_gene: TRBJ2-5
v_gene: TRBV6-5
d_gene: NA
abundance: NA
CDR3nt: TGTGCCAGCAGTCCAAGGACAGAAGAGACCCAGTACTTC
CDR3aa: CASSPRTEETQYF

j_gene: TRBJ2-2
v_gene: TRBV12-5
d_gene: NA
abundance: NA
CDR3nt: TGTGCTAGTGGTTTGGTAAACAGACCCGGGGAGCTGTTTTTT
CDR3aa: CASGLVNRPGELFF

j_gene: TRBJ2-5
v_gene: TRBV7-6
d_gene: TRBD2
abundance: NA
CDR3nt: TGTGCCAGCAGCTTAGAGTCTAGCGGGGGGGCCGTAAAGACCCAGTACTTC
CDR3aa: CASSLESSGGAVKTQYF

j_gene: TRBJ1-3
v_gene: TRBV28
d_gene: NA
abundance: NA
CDR3nt: TGTGCCAGCAGTTCGGGGGGATCTGGAAACACCATATATTTT
CDR3aa: CASSSGGSGNTIYF

j_gene: TRBJ1-1
v_gene: TRBV11-2
d_gene: NA
abundance: NA
CDR3nt: TGTGCCAGCAGCTCCCTGGACAGGAACACTGAAGCTTTCTTT
CDR3aa: CASSSLDRNTEAFF

j_gene: TRBJ2-3
v_gene: TRBV7-3
d_gene: TRBD1
abundance: NA
CDR3nt: TGTGCCAGCAGCAAGGGACAGGGGTCAGATACGCAGTATTTT
CDR3aa: CASSKGQGSDTQYF

j_gene: TRBJ2-1
v_gene: TRBV7-9
d_gene: NA
abundance: NA
CDR3nt: TGTGCCAGCAGCTTAGGAACGGGTGAGCAGTTCTTC
CDR3aa: CASSLGTGEQFF

j_gene: TRBJ2-3
v_gene: TRBV6-5
d_gene: TRBD1
abundance: NA
CDR3nt: TGTGCCAGCAGTTACCTTCTTGGGACAGGGACAGATACGCAGTATTTT
CDR3aa: CASSYLLGTGTDTQYF

j_gene: TRBJ2-7
v_gene: TRBV7-9
d_gene: NA
abundance: NA
CDR3nt: TGTGCCAGCAGCTTAGATGCTACGGACGAGCAGTACTTC
CDR3aa: CASSLDATDEQYF

j_gene: TRBJ2-3
v_gene: TRBV2
d_gene: NA
abundance: NA
CDR3nt: TGTGCCAGCAGTGCCGCGGGGTTCGCGACAGATACGCAGTATTTT
CDR3aa: CASSAAGFATDTQYF

j_gene: TRBJ1-1
v_gene: TRBV5-6
d_gene: NA
abundance: NA
CDR3nt: TGTGCCAGCAGCTCGATGGAGGCGGGCTATACTGAAGCTTTCTTT
CDR3aa: CASSSMEAGYTEAFF

j_gene: TRBJ2-3
v_gene: TRBV6-6
d_gene: NA
abundance: NA
CDR3nt: TGTGCCAGCAGCATGACGGGGGATACAGATACGCAGTATTTT
CDR3aa: CASSMTGDTDTQYF

j_gene: TRBJ2-2
v_gene: TRBV11-3
d_gene: TRBD1
abundance: NA
CDR3nt: TGTGCCAGCAGCCGGGACAGTCCTGCGAACACCGGGGAGCTGTTTTTT
CDR3aa: CASSRDSPANTGELFF

j_gene: TRBJ2-6
v_gene: TRBV5-4
d_gene: NA
abundance: NA
CDR3nt: TGTGCCAGCAGCGTACAGGGTGGTGGGGCCAACGTCCTGACTTTC
CDR3aa: CASSVQGGGANVLTF

j_gene: TRBJ1-1
v_gene: TRBV30
d_gene: NA
abundance: NA
CDR3nt: TGTGCCTGGAGTGTAGGTCAGGCTAACACTGAAGCTTTCTTT
CDR3aa: CAWSVGQANTEAFF

j_gene: TRBJ2-7
v_gene: TRBV28
d_gene: TRBD1
abundance: NA
CDR3nt: TGTGCCAGCAGTTTGGGGACAGGCGAGCGCGAGCAGTACTTC
CDR3aa: CASSLGTGEREQYF